These 18 T cell receptor beta chains originate from one sample sequenced in a study of shared T cell receptors in the human thymus. Profiled with immunoSEQ multiplex PCR; TCRdb holds only in-frame clones, not every one. The sample yields around 730,000 clones, 70% to 90% seen once. These data also formed part of another study, on human thymus T cells.

Input material: thymocytes. The receptors come from a girl in the first two years of life with a congenital heart defect.

The V gene is TRBV2, the J gene TRBJ1-3, with TRBD1 matching 7 bases. Germline trimming cut 6 bases from V and 3 bases from J; bases unmatched to any gene: 11. Per germline, CDR1 SNHLY and CDR2 FYNNEI. The CDR3 contains 16 residues. CDR3 coding DNA: TGTGCCAGCAGACTGCTACAGGGGATCCGTGGAAACACCATATATTTT. Amino acid sequence: CASRLLQGIRGNTIYF.

The rearrangement uses TRBV28 and TRBJ1-1; no definite D call. This CDR3 has 17 amino acids. Germline V CDR1 and CDR2: MDHEN, SYDVKM. The germline V and J ends were trimmed by 5 bases and 1 base, with 20 bases remaining between them. This CDR3 reads CASSALCSPGKNTEAFF. CDR3 coding DNA: TGTGCCAGCAGTGCCTTATGTTCTCCGGGTAAGAACACTGAAGCTTTCTTT.

The V call is TRBV5-4, the J call TRBJ2-7, with TRBD2 as a possible D gene (5 bases). The CDR3 extends over 12 amino acids. Germline CDR1 reads SGHNT; CDR2 reads YYREEE (reference sequence). The V and J ends lost 2 bases and 7 bases respectively, with 10 bases between them. The CDR3 DNA reads TGTGCCAGCAGCTTTGGGGAGCGGGAGCAGTACTTC. Translation gives CASSFGEREQYF.

The chain recombines TRBV5-5 with TRBJ2-7; 9 bases line up with TRBD2. CDR3 length: 19 residues. The germline CDR1 and CDR2 sequences are SGHKS and YYEKEE (reference sequence). With 2 bases clipped from V and 6 bases from J, the junction kept 21 bases outside the gene matches. This chain's CDR3 is CASSFPSSIISGGPVEQYF. The CDR3, as DNA: TGTGCCAGCAGCTTCCCGTCCTCTATAATCAGCGGGGGGCCTGTCGAGCAGTACTTC.

The chain links TRBV6-6 to TRBJ1-1, with D possibly being TRBD1 (5 bases). Germline V gene lookup returns CDR1 MNHNY and CDR2 SVGAGI (reference sequence). This CDR3 contains 16 residues. The V end was cut by 6 bases, the J end by 4 bases, with 21 bases between. CDR3 nucleotide sequence: TGTGCCAGCAGATCCACGATTACAGGTCTAATCACTGAAGCTTTCTTT. Amino acids: CASRSTITGLITEAFF.

V is TRBV7-3 and J is TRBJ2-1; 10 bases agree with TRBD2. Germline CDR1 is SGHTA and CDR2 is FQGTGA. The CDR3 runs to 16 residues. Trimming took 5 bases from V and 7 from J; bases not matched to a gene: 11. Here the CDR3 reads CASSESGLAGDNEQFF. DNA for the CDR3: TGTGCCAGCAGCGAGTCTGGGCTAGCGGGGGATAATGAGCAGTTCTTC.

This sequence joins TRBV7-9 and TRBJ1-4; D is possibly TRBD1 (5 bases). This CDR3 is built from 15 residues. Trimming pared 1 base from V and 8 bases from J, leaving 14 bases between. Germline assignment: CDR1 SEHNR and CDR2 FQNEAQ (reference sequence). CDR3 in amino acids: CASSLVGAPREKLFF. The CDR3 region has the DNA TGTGCCAGCAGCTTAGTTGGGGCACCCCGGGAAAAACTGTTTTTT.

The V and J genes are TRBV5-4 and TRBJ1-1; 7 bases agree with TRBD1. With 6 bases clipped from V and 5 bases from J, the junction kept 10 bases outside the gene matches. Germline V gene data show CDR1 as SGHNT and CDR2 as YYREEE (reference sequence). This CDR3 is 14 amino acids long. The CDR3 nucleotides are TGTGCCAGCAAATTACAGGGGATCGGTACTGAAGCTTTCTTT. This gives the protein CASKLQGIGTEAFF.

The genes are TRBV10-3 and TRBJ2-7; 7 bases fit TRBD1. The CDR3 extends over 14 amino acids. CDR1 is ENHRY and CDR2 is SYGVKD in the germline V gene. V shed 1 base and J 6 bases; nucleotides not matched to a gene: 6. CDR3 sequence: CAISEWDRGLEQYF. CDR3 nucleotide sequence: TGTGCCATCAGTGAGTGGGACAGAGGACTCGAGCAGTACTTC.

The chain employs TRBV19 and TRBJ1-2; possibly TRBD1 for D (6 bases). V was clipped by 0 bases and J by 6 bases, with 14 bases between them. The CDR3 loop spans 15 amino acids. The V gene's germline CDR1 is LNHDA and CDR2 SQIVND (reference sequence). The chain's CDR3 is CASSIDGRGRDGYTF. DNA for the CDR3: TGTGCCAGTAGTATAGATGGCAGGGGTCGAGATGGCTACACCTTC.

The chain employs TRBV6-5 and TRBJ2-4; the D gene is possibly TRBD1 (5 bases). Between the trimmed V and J ends, which lost 6 bases and 13 bases, there was a span of 22 bases. Germline loops: CDR1 MNHEY, CDR2 SVGAGI. The CDR3 is made up of 14 amino acids. The CDR3 loop reads CASRHRPWVPPQYF. CDR3 in DNA: TGTGCCAGCAGGCACAGGCCATGGGTGCCTCCACAGTACTTC.

This clone has just one count. Here the CDR3 reads CASSSTDRGRNQPQHF. CDR3 DNA sequence: TGTGCCAGCAGTTCCACGGACAGGGGACGCAATCAGCCCCAGCATTTT. The chain links TRBV28 to TRBJ1-5, with TRBD1 matching over 9 bases. J was trimmed by 2 bases and V by 4 bases; bases with no gene match: 6. The CDR3 totals 16 residues. Germline CDR1 and CDR2: MDHEN and SYDVKM.

The rearrangement joins TRBV7-9 to TRBJ1-1; D is perhaps TRBD1 (6 bases). Germline CDR1 reads SEHNR; CDR2 reads FQNEAQ (reference sequence). The CDR3 consists of 17 residues. The ends were cut back, 5 bases at V and 4 bases at J, with 23 bases in the middle. CDR3 in DNA: TGTGCCAGCAGCCATCACAGGGACGTATTGGTCCCCACTGAAGCTTTCTTT. This translates into CASSHHRDVLVPTEAFF.

The chain joins TRBV9 to TRBJ2-2; TRBD2 agrees at 7 bases. Unmatched junction bases numbered 13, after V lost 5 bases and J lost 0 bases. Germline V gene lookup returns CDR1 SGDLS and CDR2 YYNGEE. The CDR3 length is 18 residues. As DNA, the CDR3 is TGTGCCAGCAGTGAGTCACTAGCGATGGGTTCGAACACCGGGGAGCTGTTTTTT. Translating gives CASSESLAMGSNTGELFF.

V is TRBV6-1 and J is TRBJ1-6; 10 bases align to TRBD1. Germline CDR1 reads MNHNS; CDR2 reads SASEGT. V shed 10 bases and J 4 bases; nucleotides not matched to a gene: 4. The CDR3 totals 14 residues. The CDR3 reads CANDRGLYNSPLHF. CDR3 coding DNA: TGTGCCAACGACAGGGGGCTATATAATTCACCCCTCCACTTT.

This clone was seen once. This chain joins TRBV13 and TRBJ1-2; TRBD1 agrees at 7 bases. This CDR3 comprises 21 residues. CDR1 is PRHDT, CDR2 FYEKMQ, per germline (reference sequence). The J segment lost 0 bases and the V segment lost 2 bases, leaving 21 bases of the junction unmatched. CDR3 bases: TGTGCCAGCAGCTTACCTACGCACCGTTTGGACAGGCCTTTGTCTAACTATGGCTACACCTTC. It is translated as CASSLPTHRLDRPLSNYGYTF.

The chain joins TRBV2 to TRBJ1-4; no firm D call. The CDR3 length is 12 residues. CDR1 is SNHLY and CDR2 is FYNNEI in the germline V gene. The V end lost 6 bases, the J end lost 4 bases, and 6 bases lay between the germline ends. The CDR3 region is CASRSYNEKLFF. The CDR3 nucleotides read TGTGCCAGCAGGAGCTATAATGAAAAACTGTTTTTT.

This clone has a single count. The sample carries other DNA sequences with the same CDR3. The V gene is TRBV5-1, the J gene TRBJ2-1; 9 nucleotides match TRBD1. The CDR3 contains 18 residues. The V gene's germline CDR1 is SGHRS and CDR2 YFSETQ. With 3 bases clipped from V and 0 bases from J, the junction kept 10 bases outside the gene matches. CDR3 in DNA: TGCGCCAGCAGCTGCTACCGAGACAGGGGGACCTCCTACAATGAGCAGTTCTTC. Translation: CASSCYRDRGTSYNEQFF.